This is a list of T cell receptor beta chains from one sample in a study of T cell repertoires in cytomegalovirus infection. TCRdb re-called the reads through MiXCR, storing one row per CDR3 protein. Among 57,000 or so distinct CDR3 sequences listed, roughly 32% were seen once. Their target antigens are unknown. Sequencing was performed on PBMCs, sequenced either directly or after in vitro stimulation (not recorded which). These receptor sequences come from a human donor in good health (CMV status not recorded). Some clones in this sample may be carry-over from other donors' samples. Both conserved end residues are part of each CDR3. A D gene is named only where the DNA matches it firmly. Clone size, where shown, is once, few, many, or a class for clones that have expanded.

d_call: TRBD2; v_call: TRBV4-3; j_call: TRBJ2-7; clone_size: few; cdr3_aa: CASSPPRNSGSSHEQYF; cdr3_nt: TGCGCCAGCAGCCCGCCCAGAAATAGCGGGAGTAGCCACGAGCAGTACTTC
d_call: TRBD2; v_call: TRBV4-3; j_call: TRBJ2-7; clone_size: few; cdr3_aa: CASSQDMGGRVNEQYF; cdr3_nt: TGCGCCAGCAGCCAAGATATGGGCGGGAGAGTCAACGAGCAGTACTTC
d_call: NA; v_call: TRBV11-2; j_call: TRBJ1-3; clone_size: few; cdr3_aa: CASIEGNTIYF; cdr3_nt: TGTGCCAGCATTGAGGGAAACACCATATATTTT
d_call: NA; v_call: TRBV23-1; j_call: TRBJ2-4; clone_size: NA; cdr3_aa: CASSQSNGLAGAPLAKNIQYF; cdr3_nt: TGCGCCAGCAGTCAATCGAATGGATTGGCAGGGGCCCCTCTAGCCAAAAACATTCAGTACTTC
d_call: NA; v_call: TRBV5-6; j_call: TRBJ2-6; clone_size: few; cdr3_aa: CASSLGGRISGANVLTF; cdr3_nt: TGTGCCAGCAGCTTGGGAGGCAGGATATCTGGGGCCAACGTCCTGACTTTC
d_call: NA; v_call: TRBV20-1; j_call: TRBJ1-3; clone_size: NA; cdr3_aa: CSARNRGNTIYF; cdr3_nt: TGCAGTGCTAGAAACAGAGGAAACACCATATATTTT
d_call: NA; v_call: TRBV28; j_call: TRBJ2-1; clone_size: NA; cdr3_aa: CASSPPRQRGNEQFF; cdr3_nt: TGTGCCAGCAGTCCGCCTCGACAGAGGGGGAATGAGCAGTTCTTC
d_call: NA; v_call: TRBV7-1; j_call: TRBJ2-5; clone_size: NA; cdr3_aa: CASSPPRTVGLETQYF; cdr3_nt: TGTGCCAGCAGCCCACCCCGGACAGTGGGATTGGAGACCCAGTACTTC
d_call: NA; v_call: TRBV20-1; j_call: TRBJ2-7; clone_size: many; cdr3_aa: CSAGRQGFEQYF; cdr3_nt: TGCAGTGCAGGAAGGCAAGGATTCGAGCAGTACTTC
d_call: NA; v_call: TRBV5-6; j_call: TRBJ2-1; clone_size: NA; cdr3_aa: CASSLGPPFTISEQFF; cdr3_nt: TGTGCCAGCAGCTTAGGACCCCCCTTTACAATTAGTGAGCAGTTCTTC
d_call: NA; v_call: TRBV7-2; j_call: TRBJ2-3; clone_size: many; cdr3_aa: CASSLSPATDTQYF; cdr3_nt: TGTGCCAGCAGCTTATCTCCGGCCACAGATACGCAGTATTTT
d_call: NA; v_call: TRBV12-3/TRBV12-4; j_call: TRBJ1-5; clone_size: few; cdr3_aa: CASSLGVAWNQPQHF; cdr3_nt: TGTGCCAGCAGTTTGGGGGTTGCGTGGAATCAGCCCCAGCATTTT
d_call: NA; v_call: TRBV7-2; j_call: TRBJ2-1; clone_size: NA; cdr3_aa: CASWGGTLNNEQFF; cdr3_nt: TGTGCCAGCTGGGGCGGGACTTTGAACAATGAGCAGTTCTTC
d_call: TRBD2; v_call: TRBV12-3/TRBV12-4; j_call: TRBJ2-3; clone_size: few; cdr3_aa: CASSFLGTSKDTQYF; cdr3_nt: TGTGCCAGCAGTTTCCTCGGGACTAGCAAAGATACGCAGTATTTT
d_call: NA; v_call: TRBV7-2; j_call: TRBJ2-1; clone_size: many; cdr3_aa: CASSLGLIYNEQFF; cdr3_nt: TGTGCCAGCAGCTTGGGACTCATCTACAATGAGCAGTTCTTC
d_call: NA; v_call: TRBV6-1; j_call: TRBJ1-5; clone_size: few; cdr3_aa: CASSERGGGQPQHF; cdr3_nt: TGTGCCAGCAGTGAACGGGGGGGAGGTCAGCCCCAGCATTTT
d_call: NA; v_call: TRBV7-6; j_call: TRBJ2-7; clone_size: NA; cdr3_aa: CASSLERGLLGEQYF; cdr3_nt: TGTGCCAGCAGCTTAGAAAGGGGCCTATTAGGAGAGCAGTACTTC
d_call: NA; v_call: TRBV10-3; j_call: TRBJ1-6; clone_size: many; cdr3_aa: CAISDPGLGNSPLHF; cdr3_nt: TGTGCCATCAGTGACCCGGGACTTGGTAATTCACCCCTCCACTTT
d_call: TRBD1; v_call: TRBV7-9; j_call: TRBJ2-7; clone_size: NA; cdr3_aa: CASSPGTGEEQYF; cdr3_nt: TGTGCCAGCAGCCCCGGGACAGGGGAGGAGCAGTACTTC
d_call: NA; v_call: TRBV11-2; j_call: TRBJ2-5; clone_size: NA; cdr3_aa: CASSWRGTQYF; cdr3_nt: TGTGCCAGCAGCTGGCGGGGGACCCAGTACTTC
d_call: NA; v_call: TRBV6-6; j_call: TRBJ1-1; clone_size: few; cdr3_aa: CASSYLNTEAFF; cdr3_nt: TGTGCCAGCAGTTACCTTAACACTGAAGCTTTCTTT
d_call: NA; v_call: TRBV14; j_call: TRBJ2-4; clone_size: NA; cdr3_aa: CASSQVGGAPNIQYF; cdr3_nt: TGTGCCAGCAGCCAAGTAGGGGGGGCCCCAAACATTCAGTACTTC
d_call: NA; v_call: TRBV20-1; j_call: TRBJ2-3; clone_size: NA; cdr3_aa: CSARELLAADTQYF; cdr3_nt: TGCAGTGCTAGAGAATTGCTAGCAGCAGATACGCAGTATTTT
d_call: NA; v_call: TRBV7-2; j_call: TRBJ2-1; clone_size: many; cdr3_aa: CASSLDRASYNEQFF; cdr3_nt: TGTGCCAGCAGCTTAGACAGGGCCTCCTACAATGAGCAGTTCTTC
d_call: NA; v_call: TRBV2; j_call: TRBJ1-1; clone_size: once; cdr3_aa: CASREDTEAFF; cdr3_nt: TGTGCCAGCAGGGAGGACACTGAAGCTTTCTTT
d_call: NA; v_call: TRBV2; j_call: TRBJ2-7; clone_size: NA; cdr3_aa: CASRSLVDEQYF; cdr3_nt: TGTGCCAGCAGATCACTAGTAGACGAGCAGTACTTC
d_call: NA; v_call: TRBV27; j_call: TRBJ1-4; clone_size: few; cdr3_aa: CASRRGSGDEKLFF; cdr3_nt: TGTGCCAGCAGGCGGGGTTCGGGGGACGAAAAACTGTTTTTT
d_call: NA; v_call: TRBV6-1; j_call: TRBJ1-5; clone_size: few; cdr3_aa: CASLGRRNQPQHF; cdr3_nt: TGTGCCTCCTTGGGACGCCGCAATCAGCCCCAGCATTTT
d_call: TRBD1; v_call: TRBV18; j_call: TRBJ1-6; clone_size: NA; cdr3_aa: CASSPTGQGSPLHF; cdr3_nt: TGTGCCAGCTCACCCACGGGACAGGGCTCGCCCCTCCACTTT
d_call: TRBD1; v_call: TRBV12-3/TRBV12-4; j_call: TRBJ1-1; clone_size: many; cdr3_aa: CASSVGQGDTEAFF; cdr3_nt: TGTGCCAGCAGTGTGGGACAGGGTGACACTGAAGCTTTCTTT
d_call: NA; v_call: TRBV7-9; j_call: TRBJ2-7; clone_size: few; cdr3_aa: CASSYAYIGEQYF; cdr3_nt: TGTGCCAGCAGCTACGCATATATTGGCGAGCAGTACTTC
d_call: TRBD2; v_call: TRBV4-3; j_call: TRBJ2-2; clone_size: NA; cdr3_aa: CASSRCKTASGRGTLGELFF; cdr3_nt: TGCGCCAGCAGCCGGTGCAAGACGGCTAGCGGGAGGGGTACGTTAGGGGAGCTGTTTTTT
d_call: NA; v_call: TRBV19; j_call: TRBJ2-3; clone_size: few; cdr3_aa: CASSVTSITDTQYF; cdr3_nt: TGTGCCAGTAGTGTGACAAGTATCACAGATACGCAGTATTTT
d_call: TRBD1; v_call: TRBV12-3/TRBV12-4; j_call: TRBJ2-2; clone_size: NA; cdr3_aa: CASSRTGSPTGELFF; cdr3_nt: TGTGCCAGCAGTCGGACAGGGTCCCCAACCGGGGAGCTGTTTTTT
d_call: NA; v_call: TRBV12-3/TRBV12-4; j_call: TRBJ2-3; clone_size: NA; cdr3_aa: CASSTEGGADTQYF; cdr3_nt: TGTGCCAGCAGTACCGAGGGGGGTGCAGATACGCAGTATTTT
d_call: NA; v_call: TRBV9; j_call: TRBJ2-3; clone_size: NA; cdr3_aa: CASSASGRLDTQYF; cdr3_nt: TGTGCCAGCAGCGCGAGTGGGCGGTTAGATACGCAGTATTTT
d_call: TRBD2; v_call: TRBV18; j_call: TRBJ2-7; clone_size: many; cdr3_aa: CASSPSREDEQYF; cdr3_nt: TGTGCCAGCTCCCCCTCGCGGGAGGACGAGCAGTACTTC
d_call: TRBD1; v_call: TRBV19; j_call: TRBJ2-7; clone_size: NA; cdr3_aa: CANSGQGNCEQYF; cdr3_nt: TGTGCCAACTCGGGACAGGGGAATTGCGAGCAGTACTTC
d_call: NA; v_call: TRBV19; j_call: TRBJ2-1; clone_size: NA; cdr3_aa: CASSIDGRYNEQFF; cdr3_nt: TGTGCCAGTAGTATAGATGGCCGGTACAATGAGCAGTTCTTC
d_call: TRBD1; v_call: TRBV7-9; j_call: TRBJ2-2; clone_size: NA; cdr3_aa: CASLPGTGAGELFF; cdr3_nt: TGTGCCAGCTTGCCCGGGACAGGGGCCGGGGAGCTGTTTTTT
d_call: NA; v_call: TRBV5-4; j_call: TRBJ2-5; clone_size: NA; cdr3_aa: CASTKKSGGETQYF; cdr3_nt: TGTGCCAGCACCAAAAAGTCTGGGGGAGAGACCCAGTACTTC
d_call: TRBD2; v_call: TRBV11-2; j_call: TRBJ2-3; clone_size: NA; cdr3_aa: CASSFRTSETDTQYF; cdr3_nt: TGTGCCAGCAGCTTCCGGACTAGCGAAACAGATACGCAGTATTTT
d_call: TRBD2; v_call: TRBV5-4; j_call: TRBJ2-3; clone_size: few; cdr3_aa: CASRRGGGATDTQYF; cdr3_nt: TGTGCCAGCAGGCGGGGCGGGGGGGCCACGGATACGCAGTATTTT
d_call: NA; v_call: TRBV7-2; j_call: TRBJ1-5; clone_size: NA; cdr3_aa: CASSGDSDQPQHF; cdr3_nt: TGTGCCAGCAGCGGGGACTCGGATCAGCCCCAGCATTTC
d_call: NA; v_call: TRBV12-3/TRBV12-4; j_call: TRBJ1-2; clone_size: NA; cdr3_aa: CASSFRGSGYGYTF; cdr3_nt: TGTGCCAGCAGTTTTAGGGGTTCGGGCTATGGCTACACCTTC
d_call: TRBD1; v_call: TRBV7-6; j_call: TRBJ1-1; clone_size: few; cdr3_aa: CASSYRGGDDTEAFF; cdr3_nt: TGTGCCAGCAGCTACCGAGGGGGCGATGACACTGAAGCTTTCTTT